What follows is one T cell receptor beta chain and its context. Its target is unknown. Sequenced by immunoSEQ multiplex PCR; TCRdb stores in-frame clones only, minus some. The top ten clones hold roughly 24% of a sample with about 95,000 clones, around 75% of them seen once. These data originate in a study of CD8 T cell repertoires and HIV-1 epitope variants. Background on the study: Twenty-five autologous and known Gag and Nef epitope variant peptides each stimulated T cells separately. 1M T cells were kept uncultured as a baseline. General study results and limits: Of roughly nine antigen-specific beta clonotypes, six appeared to cross-react with escape variants. No clonotypes responded to the TAALDMSHF plasma variant; five or six recognized KF9, one HW9.

Unmatched junction bases numbered 2, after V lost 6 bases and J lost 3 bases. CDR1 SQVTM and CDR2 ANQGSEA come from the germline V gene. The CDR3 length is 13 residues. Sequenced input: uncultured baseline CD8+ T cells from peripheral blood mononuclear cells (PBMCs). The rearrangement links TRBV29-1 to TRBJ2-7, with TRBD2 identical over 13 bases. The clonotype was recovered from a male donor with HIV. CDR3 coding DNA: TGCAGCGTCAGGACTAGCGGGAGCTACGAGCAGTACTTC. Its translation is CSVRTSGSYEQYF.